This section outlines one T cell receptor (beta chain) sequence together with its context. V dropped 7 bases and J dropped 3; count of bases not matched to a gene: 2. This CDR3 spans 13 amino acids. CDR1 is SNHLY and CDR2 is FYNNEI in the germline V gene. Each donor was healthy, and each was a bone marrow donor. The data belong to a study of cytomegalovirus exposure and HLA in healthy donors. With 60 Vbeta and 13 Jbeta primers, the PCR was carried out. As handled by the study authors: The authors later counted about 80 million unique TCR beta chains, 9.5 million to 13 million of them shared. The repertoire was sequenced with immunoSEQ multiplex PCR; TCRdb's copy has only in-frame clones and lacks some. V and J calls and clone size are as listed in that table; D and trimming were resolved from the DNA. The data hold some 30,000 clones, with roughly 44% observed a single time.

Sequenced sample: PBMCs. This TCR derives from a woman in her 50s in good health and CMV-seronegative. The V call is TRBV2, the J call TRBJ2-1; TRBD2 matches 8 bases. The DNA of the CDR3 is TGTGCCAGCAAACTAGCGGTCTACAATGAGCAGTTCTTC. It is translated as CASKLAVYNEQFF.